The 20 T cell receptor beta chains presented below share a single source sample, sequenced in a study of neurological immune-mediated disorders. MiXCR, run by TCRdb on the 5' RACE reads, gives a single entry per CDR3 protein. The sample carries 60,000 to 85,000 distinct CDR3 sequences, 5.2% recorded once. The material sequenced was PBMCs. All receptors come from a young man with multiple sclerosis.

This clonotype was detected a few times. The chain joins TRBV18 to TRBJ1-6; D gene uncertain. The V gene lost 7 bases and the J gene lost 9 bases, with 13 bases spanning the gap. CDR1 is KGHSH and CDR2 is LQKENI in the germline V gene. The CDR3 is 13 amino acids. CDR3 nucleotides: TGTGCCAGCTTGGGAAATTACGGTTCACCCCTCCACTTT. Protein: CASLGNYGSPLHF.

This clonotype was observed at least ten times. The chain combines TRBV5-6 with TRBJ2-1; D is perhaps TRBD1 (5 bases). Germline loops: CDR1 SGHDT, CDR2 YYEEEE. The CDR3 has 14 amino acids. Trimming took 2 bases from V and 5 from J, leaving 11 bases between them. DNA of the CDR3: TGTGCCAGCAGCTTATCAGACAGTCACAATGAGCAGTTCTTC. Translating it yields CASSLSDSHNEQFF.

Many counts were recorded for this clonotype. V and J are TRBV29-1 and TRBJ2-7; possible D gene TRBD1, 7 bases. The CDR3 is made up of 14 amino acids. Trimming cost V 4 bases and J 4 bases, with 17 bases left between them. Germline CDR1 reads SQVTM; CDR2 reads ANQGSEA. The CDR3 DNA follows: TGCAGCGTTGTTGGTCAGGCAGGGGGGTACGAGCAGTACTTC. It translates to CSVVGQAGGYEQYF.

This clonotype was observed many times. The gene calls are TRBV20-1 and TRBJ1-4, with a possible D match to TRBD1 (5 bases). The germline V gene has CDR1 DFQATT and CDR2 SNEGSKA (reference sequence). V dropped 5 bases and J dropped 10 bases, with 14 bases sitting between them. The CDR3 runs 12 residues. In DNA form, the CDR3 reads TGCAGTGCTCCCTCCCGGGACGGAAAACTGTTTTTT. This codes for CSAPSRDGKLFF.

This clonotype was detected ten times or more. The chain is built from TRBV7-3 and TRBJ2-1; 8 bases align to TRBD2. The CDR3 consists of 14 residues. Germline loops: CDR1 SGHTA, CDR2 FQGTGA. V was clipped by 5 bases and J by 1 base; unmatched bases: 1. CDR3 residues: CASSQRGSYNEQFF. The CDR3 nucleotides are TGTGCCAGCAGCCAGCGGGGGTCCTACAATGAGCAGTTCTTC.

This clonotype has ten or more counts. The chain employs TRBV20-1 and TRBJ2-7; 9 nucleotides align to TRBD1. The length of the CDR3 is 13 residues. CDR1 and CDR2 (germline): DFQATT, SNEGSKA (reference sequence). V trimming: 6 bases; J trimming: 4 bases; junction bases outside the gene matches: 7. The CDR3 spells CSASGTGRYEQYF. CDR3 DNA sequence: TGCAGTGCATCTGGGACAGGGAGATACGAGCAGTACTTC.

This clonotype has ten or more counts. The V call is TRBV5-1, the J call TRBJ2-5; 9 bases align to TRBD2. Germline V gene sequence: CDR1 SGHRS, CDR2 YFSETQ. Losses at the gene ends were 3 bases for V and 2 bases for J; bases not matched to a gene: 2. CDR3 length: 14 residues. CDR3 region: CASSYTSGQETQYF. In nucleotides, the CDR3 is TGCGCCAGCAGCTACACTAGCGGGCAAGAGACCCAGTACTTC.

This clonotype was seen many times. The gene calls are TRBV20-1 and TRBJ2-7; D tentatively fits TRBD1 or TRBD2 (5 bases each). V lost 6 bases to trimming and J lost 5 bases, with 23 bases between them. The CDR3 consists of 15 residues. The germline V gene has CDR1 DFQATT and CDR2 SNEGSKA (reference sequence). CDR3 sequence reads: CSASLPGRYRDEQYF. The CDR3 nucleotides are TGCAGTGCGTCTCTCCCGGGACGCTATAGGGACGAGCAGTACTTC.

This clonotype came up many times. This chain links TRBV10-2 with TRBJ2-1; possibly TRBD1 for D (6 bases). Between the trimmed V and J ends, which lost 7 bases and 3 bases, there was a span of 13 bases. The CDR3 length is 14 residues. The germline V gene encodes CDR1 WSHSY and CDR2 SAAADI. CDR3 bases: TGCGCCAGCAATAGAGGGGGTGACTACAATGAGCAGTTCTTC. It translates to CASNRGGDYNEQFF.

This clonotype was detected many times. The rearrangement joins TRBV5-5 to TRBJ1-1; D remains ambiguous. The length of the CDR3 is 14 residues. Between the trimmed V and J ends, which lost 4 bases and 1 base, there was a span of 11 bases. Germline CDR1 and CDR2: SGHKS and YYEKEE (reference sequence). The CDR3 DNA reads TGTGCCAGCAGCCTTACGGACGGGAACACTGAAGCTTTCTTT. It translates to CASSLTDGNTEAFF.

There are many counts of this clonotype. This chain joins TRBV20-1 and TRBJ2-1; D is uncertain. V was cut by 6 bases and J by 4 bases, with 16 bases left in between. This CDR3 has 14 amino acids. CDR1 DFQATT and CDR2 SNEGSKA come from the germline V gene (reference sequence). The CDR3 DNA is TGCAGTGCCGAAGCGAGCCCCAGTTACAATGAGCAGTTCTTC. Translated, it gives CSAEASPSYNEQFF.

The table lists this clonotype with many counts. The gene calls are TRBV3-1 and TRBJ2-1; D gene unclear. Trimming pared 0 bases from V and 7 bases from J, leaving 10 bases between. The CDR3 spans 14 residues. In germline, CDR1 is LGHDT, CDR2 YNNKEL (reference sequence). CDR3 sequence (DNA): TGTGCCAGCAGCCAAGACGCTACGTCGAATGAGCAGTTCTTC. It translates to CASSQDATSNEQFF.

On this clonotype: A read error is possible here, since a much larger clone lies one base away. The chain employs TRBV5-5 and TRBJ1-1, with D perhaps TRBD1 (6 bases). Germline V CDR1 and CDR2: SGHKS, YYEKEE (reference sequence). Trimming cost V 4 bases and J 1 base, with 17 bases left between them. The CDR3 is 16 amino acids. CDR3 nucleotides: TGTGCCAGCAGCCACAGCAGGGGAAACCAGAACACTGAAGCTTTCTTT. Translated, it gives CASSHSRGNQNTEAFF.

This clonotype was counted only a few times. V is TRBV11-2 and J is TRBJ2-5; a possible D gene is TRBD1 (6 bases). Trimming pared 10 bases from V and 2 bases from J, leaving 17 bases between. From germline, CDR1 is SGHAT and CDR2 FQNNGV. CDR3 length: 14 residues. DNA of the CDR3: TGTGCCAACAGGACCGGGACACTTCAAGAGACCCAGTACTTC. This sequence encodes CANRTGTLQETQYF.

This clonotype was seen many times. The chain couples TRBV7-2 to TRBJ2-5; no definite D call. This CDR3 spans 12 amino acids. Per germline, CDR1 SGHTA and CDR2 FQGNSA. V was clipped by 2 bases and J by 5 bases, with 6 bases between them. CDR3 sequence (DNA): TGTGCCAGCAGCTTATCACGGGAGACCCAGTACTTC. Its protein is CASSLSRETQYF.

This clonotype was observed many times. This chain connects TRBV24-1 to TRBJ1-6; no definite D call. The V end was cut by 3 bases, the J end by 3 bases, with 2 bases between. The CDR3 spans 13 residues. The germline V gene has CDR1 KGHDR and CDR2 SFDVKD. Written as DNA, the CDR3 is TGTGCCACCAGTGATAGCTATAATTCACCCCTCCACTTT. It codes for CATSDSYNSPLHF.

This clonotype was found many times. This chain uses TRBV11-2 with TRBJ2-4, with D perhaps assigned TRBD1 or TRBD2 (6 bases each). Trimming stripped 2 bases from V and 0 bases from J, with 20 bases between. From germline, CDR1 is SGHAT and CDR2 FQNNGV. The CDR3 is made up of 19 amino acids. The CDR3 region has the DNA TGTGCCAGCAGCTTAAACCCCGGCAGGAGGGGGTTAGCCAAAAACATTCAGTACTTC. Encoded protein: CASSLNPGRRGLAKNIQYF.

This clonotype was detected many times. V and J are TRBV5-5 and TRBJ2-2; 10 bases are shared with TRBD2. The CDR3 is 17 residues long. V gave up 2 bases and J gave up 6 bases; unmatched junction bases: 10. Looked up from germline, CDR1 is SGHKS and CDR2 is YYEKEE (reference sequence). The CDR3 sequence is CASSFGLAGVIPGELFF. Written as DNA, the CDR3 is TGTGCCAGCAGCTTTGGGCTAGCGGGAGTTATCCCCGGGGAGCTGTTTTTT. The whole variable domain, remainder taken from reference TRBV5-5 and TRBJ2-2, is DAGVTQSPTHLIKTRGQQVTLRCSPISGHKSVSWYQQVLGQGPQFIFQYYEKEERGRGNFPDRFSARQFPNYSSELNVNALLLGDSALYLCASSFGLAGVIPGELFFGEGSRLTVL.

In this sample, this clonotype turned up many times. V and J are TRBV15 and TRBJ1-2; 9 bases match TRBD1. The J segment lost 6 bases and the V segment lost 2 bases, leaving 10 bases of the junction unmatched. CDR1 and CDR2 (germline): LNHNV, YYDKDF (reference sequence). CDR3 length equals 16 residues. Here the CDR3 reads CATSRLFRDRDNGYTF. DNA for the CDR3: TGTGCCACCAGCAGACTATTCCGGGACAGGGATAATGGCTACACCTTC.

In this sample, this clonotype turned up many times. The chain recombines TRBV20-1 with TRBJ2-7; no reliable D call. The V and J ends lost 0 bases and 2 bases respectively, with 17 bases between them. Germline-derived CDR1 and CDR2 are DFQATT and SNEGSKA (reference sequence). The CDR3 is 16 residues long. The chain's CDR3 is CSARDRFFGGTYEQYF. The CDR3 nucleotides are TGCAGTGCTAGAGATCGGTTTTTCGGCGGAACCTACGAGCAGTACTTC.